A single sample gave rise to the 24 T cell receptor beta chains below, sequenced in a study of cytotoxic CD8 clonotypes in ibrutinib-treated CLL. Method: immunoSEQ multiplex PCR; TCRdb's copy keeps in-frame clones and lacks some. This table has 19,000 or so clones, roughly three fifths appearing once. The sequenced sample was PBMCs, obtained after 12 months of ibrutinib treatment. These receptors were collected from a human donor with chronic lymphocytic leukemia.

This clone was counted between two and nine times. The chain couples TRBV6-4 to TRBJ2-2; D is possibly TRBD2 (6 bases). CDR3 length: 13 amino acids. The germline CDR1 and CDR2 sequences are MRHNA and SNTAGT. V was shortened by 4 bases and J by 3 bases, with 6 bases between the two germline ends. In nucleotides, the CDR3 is TGTGCCAGCAGTGCGGGAGACACCGGGGAGCTGTTTTTT. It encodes CASSAGDTGELFF.

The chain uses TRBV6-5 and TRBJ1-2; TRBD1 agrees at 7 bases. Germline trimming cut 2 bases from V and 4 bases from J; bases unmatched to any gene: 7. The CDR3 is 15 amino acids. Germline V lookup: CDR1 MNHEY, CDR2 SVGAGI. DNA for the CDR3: TGTGCCAGCAGTTACCGTTCGACAGGGACCTATGGCTACACCTTC. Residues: CASSYRSTGTYGYTF.

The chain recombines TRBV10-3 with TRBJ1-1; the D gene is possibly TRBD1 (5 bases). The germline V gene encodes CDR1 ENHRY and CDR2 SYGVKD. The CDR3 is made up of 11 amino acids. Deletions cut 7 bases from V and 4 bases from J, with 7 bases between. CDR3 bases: TGTGCCATCACGGGGGGCACTGAAGCTTTCTTT. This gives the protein CAITGGTEAFF.

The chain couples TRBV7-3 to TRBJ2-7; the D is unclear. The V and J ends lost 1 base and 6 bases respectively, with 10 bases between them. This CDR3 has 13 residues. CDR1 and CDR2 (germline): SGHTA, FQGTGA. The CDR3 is CASSLSPQTEQYF. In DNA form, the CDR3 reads TGTGCCAGCAGCTTAAGCCCACAGACCGAGCAGTACTTC. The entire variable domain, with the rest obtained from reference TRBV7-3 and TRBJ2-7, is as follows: GAGVSQTPSNKVTEKGKYVELRCDPISGHTALYWYRQSLGQGPEFLIYFQGTGAADDSGLPNDRFFAVRPEGSVSTLKIQRTERGDSAVYLCASSLSPQTEQYFGPGTRLTVT.

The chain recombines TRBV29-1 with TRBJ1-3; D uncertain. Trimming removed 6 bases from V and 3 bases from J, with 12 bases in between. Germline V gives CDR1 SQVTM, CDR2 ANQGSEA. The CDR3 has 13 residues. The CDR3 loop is CSVREGSGNTIYF. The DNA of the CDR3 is TGCAGCGTCCGTGAGGGAAGTGGAAACACCATATATTTT.

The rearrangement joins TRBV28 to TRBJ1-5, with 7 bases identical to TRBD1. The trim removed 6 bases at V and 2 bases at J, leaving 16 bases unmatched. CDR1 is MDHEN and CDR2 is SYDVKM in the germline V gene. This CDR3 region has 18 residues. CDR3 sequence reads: CASSSETTGALRNQPQHF. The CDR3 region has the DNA TGTGCCAGCAGCTCGGAAACCACAGGGGCTCTACGCAATCAGCCCCAGCATTTT.

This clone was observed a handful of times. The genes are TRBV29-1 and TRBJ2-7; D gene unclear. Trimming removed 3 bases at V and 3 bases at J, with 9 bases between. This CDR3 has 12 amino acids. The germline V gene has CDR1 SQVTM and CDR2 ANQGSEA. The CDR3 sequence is CSVEVQSYEQYF. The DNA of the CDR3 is TGCAGCGTTGAGGTACAAAGCTACGAGCAGTACTTC.

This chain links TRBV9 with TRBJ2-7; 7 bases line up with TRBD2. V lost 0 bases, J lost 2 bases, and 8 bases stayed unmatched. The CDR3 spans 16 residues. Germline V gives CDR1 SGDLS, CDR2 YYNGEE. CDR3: CASSVGSSGLPYEQYF. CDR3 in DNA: TGTGCCAGCAGCGTAGGAAGTAGCGGGCTTCCCTACGAGCAGTACTTC.

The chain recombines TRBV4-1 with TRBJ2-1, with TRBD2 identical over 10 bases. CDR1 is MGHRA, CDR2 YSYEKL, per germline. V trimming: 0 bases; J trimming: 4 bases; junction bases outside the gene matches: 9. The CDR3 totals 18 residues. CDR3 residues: CASSQDLGLAEPYNEQFF. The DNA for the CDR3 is TGCGCCAGCAGCCAAGATCTCGGACTAGCGGAACCTTACAATGAGCAGTTCTTC.

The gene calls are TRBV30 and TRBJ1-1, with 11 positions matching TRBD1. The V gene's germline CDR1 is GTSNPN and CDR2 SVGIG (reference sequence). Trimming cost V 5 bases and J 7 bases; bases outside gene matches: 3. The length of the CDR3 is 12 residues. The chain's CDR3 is CAWGTGGIEAFF. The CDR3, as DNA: TGTGCCTGGGGGACAGGGGGAATTGAAGCTTTCTTT. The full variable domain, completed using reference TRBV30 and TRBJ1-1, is SQTIHQWPATLVQPVGSPLSLECTVEGTSNPNLYWYRQAAGRGLQLLFYSVGIGQISSEVPQNLSASRPQDRQFILSSKKLLLSDSGFYLCAWGTGGIEAFFGQGTRLTVV.

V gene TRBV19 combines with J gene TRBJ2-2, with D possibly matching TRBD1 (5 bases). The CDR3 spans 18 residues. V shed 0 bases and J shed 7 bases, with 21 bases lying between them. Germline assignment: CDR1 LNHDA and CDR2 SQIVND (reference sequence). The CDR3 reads CASSIEEGARHAGGELFF. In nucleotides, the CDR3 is TGTGCCAGTAGTATAGAAGAAGGGGCGCGGCACGCTGGCGGGGAGCTGTTTTTT.

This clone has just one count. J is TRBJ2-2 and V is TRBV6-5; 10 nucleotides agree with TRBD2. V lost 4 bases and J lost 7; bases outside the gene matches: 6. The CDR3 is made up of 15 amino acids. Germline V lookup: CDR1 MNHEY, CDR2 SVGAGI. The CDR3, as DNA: TGTGCCAGCAGTTTCCTAGCGGGAGCGGTCGGGGAGCTGTTTTTT. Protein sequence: CASSFLAGAVGELFF.

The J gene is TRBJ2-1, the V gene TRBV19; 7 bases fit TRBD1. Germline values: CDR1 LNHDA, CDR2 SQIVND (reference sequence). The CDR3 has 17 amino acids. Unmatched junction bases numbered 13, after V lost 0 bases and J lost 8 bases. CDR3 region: CASSIDSGRTRGHEQFF. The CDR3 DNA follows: TGTGCCAGTAGTATAGATTCTGGCCGTACGAGGGGGCATGAGCAGTTCTTC.

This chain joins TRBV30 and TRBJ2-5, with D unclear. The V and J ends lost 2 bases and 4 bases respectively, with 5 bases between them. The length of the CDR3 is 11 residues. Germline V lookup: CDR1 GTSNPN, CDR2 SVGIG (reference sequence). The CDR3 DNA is TGTGCCTGGAGTCGTGCAGAGACCCAGTACTTC. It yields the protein CAWSRAETQYF.

In DNA, the CDR3 is TGCGCCAGCAGCCTGGCTTCATGGGCACAGGGGGAAGCTTTCTTT. Protein: CASSLASWAQGEAFF. V and J are TRBV5-1 and TRBJ1-1; TRBD1 agrees at 7 bases. V trimming: 4 bases; J trimming: 8 bases; junction bases outside the gene matches: 14. This CDR3 spans 15 amino acids. The germline V gene has CDR1 SGHRS and CDR2 YFSETQ.

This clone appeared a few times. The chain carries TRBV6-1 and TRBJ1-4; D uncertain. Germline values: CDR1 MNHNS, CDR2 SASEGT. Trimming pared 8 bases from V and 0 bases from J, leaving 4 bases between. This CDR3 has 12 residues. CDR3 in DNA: TGTGCCAGCGGGGCAACTAATGAAAAACTGTTTTTT. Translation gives CASGATNEKLFF.

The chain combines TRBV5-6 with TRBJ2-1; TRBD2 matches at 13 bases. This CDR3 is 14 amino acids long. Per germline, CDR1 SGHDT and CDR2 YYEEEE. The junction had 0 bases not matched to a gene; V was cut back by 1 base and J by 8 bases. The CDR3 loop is CASSLTSGRDEQFF. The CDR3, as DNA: TGTGCCAGCAGCTTGACTAGCGGGAGGGATGAGCAGTTCTTC.

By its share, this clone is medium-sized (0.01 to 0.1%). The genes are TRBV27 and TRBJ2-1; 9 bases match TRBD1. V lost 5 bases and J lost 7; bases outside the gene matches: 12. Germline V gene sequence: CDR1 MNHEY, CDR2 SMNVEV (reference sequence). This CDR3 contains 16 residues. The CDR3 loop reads CASSGPGTGNVNEQFF. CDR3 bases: TGTGCCAGCAGTGGGCCCGGGACAGGGAATGTAAATGAGCAGTTCTTC.

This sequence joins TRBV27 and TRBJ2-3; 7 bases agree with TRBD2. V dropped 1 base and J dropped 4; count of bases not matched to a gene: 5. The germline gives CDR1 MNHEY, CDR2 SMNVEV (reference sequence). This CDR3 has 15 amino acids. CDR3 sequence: CASSLWQGGADTQYF. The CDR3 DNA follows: TGTGCCAGCAGTTTATGGCAGGGAGGGGCAGATACGCAGTATTTT.

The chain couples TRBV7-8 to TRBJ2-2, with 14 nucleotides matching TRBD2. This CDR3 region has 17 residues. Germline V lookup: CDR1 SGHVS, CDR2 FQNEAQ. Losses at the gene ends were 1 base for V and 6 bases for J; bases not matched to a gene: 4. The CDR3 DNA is TGTGCCAGCAGCTTAGTTGGGACTAGCGGGAGTCCCGGGGAGCTGTTTTTT. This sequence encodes CASSLVGTSGSPGELFF.

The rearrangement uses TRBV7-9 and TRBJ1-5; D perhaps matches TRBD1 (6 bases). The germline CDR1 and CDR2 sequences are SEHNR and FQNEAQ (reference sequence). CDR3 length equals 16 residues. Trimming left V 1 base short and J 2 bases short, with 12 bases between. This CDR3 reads CASSLGPGAGNQPQHF. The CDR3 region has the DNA TGTGCCAGCAGCTTAGGGCCAGGGGCGGGCAATCAGCCCCAGCATTTT.

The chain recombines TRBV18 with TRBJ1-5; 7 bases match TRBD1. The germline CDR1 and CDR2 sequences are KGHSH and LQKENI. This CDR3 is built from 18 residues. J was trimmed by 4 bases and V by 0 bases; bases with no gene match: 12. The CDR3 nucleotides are TGTGCCAGCTCACCACCGATTAGACAGGGAGGTTGGAATCAGCCCCAGCATTTT. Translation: CASSPPIRQGGWNQPQHF.

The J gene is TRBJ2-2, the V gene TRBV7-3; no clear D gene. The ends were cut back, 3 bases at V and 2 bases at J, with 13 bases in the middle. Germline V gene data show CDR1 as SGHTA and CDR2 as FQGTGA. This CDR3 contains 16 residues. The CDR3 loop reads CASSFFGQANTGELFF. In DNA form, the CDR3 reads TGTGCCAGCAGCTTTTTCGGGCAGGCAAACACCGGGGAGCTGTTTTTT.

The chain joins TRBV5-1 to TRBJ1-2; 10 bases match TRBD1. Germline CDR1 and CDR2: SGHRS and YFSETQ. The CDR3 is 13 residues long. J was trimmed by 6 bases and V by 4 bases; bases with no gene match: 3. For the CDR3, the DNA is TGCGCCAGCAGCATGACAGGGGGCGATGGCTACACCTTC. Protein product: CASSMTGGDGYTF.